The 10 T cell receptor beta chains below were found in one sample sequenced in a study of cytomegalovirus exposure and HLA in healthy donors. The PCR was carried out with 60 Vbeta primers and 13 Jbeta primers. Repertoires were generated with immunoSEQ multiplex PCR, while TCRdb's copy carries only in-frame clones and drops some. The sample includes 100,000 to 130,000 clones, less than 85% of them seen just once. Sequenced input: PBMCs. The receptors derive from a man in his late teens or twenties in good health and CMV-seronegative.

This chain joins TRBV6-6 and TRBJ1-6; D may be TRBD1 (6 bases). V dropped 6 bases and J dropped 7 bases, with 16 bases sitting between them. Germline CDR1 and CDR2: MNHNY and SVGAGI (reference sequence). The CDR3 extends over 15 amino acids. This CDR3 reads CASSPTGQSNSPLHF. The CDR3 region has the DNA TGTGCCAGCAGCCCAACCGGACAGTCGAATTCACCCCTCCACTTT.

The gene calls are TRBV27 and TRBJ1-5; no clear D gene. This CDR3 has 15 amino acids. Germline values: CDR1 MNHEY, CDR2 SMNVEV (reference sequence). Between the trimmed V and J ends, which lost 1 base and 0 bases, there was a span of 7 bases. CDR3 amino acids: CASSLLGSSNQPQHF. CDR3 in DNA: TGTGCCAGCAGTTTATTGGGGAGTAGCAATCAGCCCCAGCATTTT.

V gene TRBV10-3 combines with J gene TRBJ2-2, with TRBD2 matching 10 bases. Germline CDR1 ENHRY, CDR2 SYGVKD. The CDR3 runs 16 residues. V dropped 4 bases and J dropped 4; count of bases not matched to a gene: 6. CDR3 nucleotides: TGTGCCATCAGTGGTTTCTCTAGCGGGGGCACCGGGGAGCTGTTTTTT. It translates to CAISGFSSGGTGELFF.

This clone has a single count. The rearrangement links TRBV7-2 to TRBJ2-5, with 10 bases fitting TRBD1. This CDR3 is built from 16 residues. Unmatched junction bases numbered 5, after V lost 0 bases and J lost 4 bases. Per the germline V gene, CDR1 is SGHTA and CDR2 is FQGNSA. The CDR3 reads CASSLAGTGDRETQYF. CDR3 nucleotides: TGTGCCAGCAGCTTAGCCGGGACAGGGGATCGAGAGACCCAGTACTTC.

There are a few counts of this clone. CDR3 sequence reads: CASSLVPTGLNTEAFF. Here the CDR3 DNA reads TGCGCCAGCAGCTTGGTCCCGACAGGGCTGAACACTGAAGCTTTCTTT. The chain joins TRBV5-1 to TRBJ1-1; 7 bases agree with TRBD1. This CDR3 is 16 amino acids long. The trim removed 0 bases at V and 0 bases at J, leaving 5 bases unmatched. Per the germline V gene, CDR1 is SGHRS and CDR2 is YFSETQ.

The V and J genes are TRBV6-5 and TRBJ1-4, with no clear D. V was cut by 6 bases and J by 0 bases, with 8 bases left in between. Germline CDR1 is MNHEY and CDR2 is SVGAGI. The CDR3 extends over 14 amino acids. The CDR3 region is CASSVSSTNEKLFF. CDR3 nucleotide sequence: TGTGCCAGCAGCGTCTCCTCAACTAATGAAAAACTGTTTTTT.

This clone appeared a single time. The V and J genes are TRBV7-2 and TRBJ2-3, with 9 bases aligning to TRBD1. With 4 bases clipped from V and 2 bases from J, the junction kept 4 bases outside the gene matches. The CDR3 totals 15 residues. Germline V gene data show CDR1 as SGHTA and CDR2 as FQGNSA. The DNA for the CDR3 is TGTGCCAGCAGCTACAGGGGGCTTTTCACAGATACGCAGTATTTT. It translates to CASSYRGLFTDTQYF.

The chain couples TRBV19 to TRBJ2-3; TRBD2 agrees at 10 bases. The CDR3 runs 15 residues. V shed 1 base and J 4 bases; nucleotides not matched to a gene: 2. Germline V gene lookup returns CDR1 LNHDA and CDR2 SQIVND (reference sequence). In DNA form, the CDR3 reads TGTGCCAGTAGTATAGGCAGCGGGGGGGCAGATACGCAGTATTTT. It codes for CASSIGSGGADTQYF.

The chain is built from TRBV12-1 and TRBJ2-1; the table's TRBD2 call for D was not verified on the DNA. TRBV12-1 is recorded as a pseudogene. This CDR3 spans 15 amino acids. Here the CDR3 DNA reads TGTGCCAGCAGCTTTATTCTAGCGGGGGACAATGAGCAGTTCTTC. Its translation: CASSFILAGDNEQFF.

This clone was detected many times. The chain couples TRBV6-6 to TRBJ1-1; no clear D gene. The ends were cut back, 5 bases at V and 7 bases at J, with 11 bases in the middle. The CDR3 length is 12 residues. Germline-derived CDR1 and CDR2 are MNHNY and SVGAGI (reference sequence). CDR3 in amino acids: CASSHAEGEAFF. In nucleotides, the CDR3 is TGTGCCAGCAGTCACGCCGAGGGTGAAGCTTTCTTT.